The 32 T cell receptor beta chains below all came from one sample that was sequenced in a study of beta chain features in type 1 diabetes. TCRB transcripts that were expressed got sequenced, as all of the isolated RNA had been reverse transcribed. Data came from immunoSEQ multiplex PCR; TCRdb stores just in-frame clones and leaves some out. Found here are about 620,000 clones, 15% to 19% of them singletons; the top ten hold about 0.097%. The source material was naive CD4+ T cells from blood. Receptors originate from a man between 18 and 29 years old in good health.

The CDR3 loop is CASSPRDFQENTEAFF. The DNA for the CDR3 is TGTGCCAGCTCACCGCGGGACTTTCAGGAGAACACTGAAGCTTTCTTT. This chain uses TRBV18 with TRBJ1-1; a weak D match, TRBD1 (5 bases). The V gene lost 3 bases and the J gene lost 1 base, with 15 bases spanning the gap. Looked up from germline, CDR1 is KGHSH and CDR2 is LQKENI. This CDR3 region has 16 residues.

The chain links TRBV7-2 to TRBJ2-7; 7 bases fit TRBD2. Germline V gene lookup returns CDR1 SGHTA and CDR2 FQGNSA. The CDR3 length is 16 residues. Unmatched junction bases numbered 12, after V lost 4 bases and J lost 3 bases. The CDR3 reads CASSYDLAAPLYEQYF. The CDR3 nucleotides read TGTGCCAGCAGCTACGACCTAGCGGCTCCCCTCTACGAGCAGTACTTC.

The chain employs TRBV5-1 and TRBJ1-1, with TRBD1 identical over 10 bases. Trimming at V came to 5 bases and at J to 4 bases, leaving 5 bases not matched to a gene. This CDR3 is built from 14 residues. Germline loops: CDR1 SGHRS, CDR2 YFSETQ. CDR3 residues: CASRTGGPGTEAFF. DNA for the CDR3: TGCGCCAGCAGGACAGGGGGCCCGGGCACTGAAGCTTTCTTT.

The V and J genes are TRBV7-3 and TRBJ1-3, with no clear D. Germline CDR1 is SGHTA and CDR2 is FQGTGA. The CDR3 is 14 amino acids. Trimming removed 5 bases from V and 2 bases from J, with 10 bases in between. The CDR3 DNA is TGTGCCAGCAGCCTCCTCGGAGCTGGAAACACCATATATTTT. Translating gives CASSLLGAGNTIYF.

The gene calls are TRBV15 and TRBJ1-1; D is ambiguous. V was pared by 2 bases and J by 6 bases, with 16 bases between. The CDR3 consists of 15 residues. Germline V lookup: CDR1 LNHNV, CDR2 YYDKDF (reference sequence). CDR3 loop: CATSRIGRRWPEAFF. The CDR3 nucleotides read TGTGCCACCAGCAGAATTGGACGCCGGTGGCCTGAAGCTTTCTTT.

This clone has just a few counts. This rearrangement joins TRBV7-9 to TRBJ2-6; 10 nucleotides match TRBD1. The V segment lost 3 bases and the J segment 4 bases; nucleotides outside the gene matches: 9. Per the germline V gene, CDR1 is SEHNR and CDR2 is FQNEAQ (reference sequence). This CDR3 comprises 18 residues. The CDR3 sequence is CASSFLLRQGAGANVLTF. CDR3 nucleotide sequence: TGTGCCAGCAGCTTCTTATTGAGACAGGGGGCCGGGGCCAACGTCCTGACTTTC.

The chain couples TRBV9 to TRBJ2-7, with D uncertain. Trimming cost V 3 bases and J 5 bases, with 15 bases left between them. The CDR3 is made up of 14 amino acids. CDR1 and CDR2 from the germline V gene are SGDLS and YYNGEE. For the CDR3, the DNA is TGTGCCAGCAGCGCCTTGACTGGCGTTGACGAGCAGTACTTC. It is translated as CASSALTGVDEQYF.

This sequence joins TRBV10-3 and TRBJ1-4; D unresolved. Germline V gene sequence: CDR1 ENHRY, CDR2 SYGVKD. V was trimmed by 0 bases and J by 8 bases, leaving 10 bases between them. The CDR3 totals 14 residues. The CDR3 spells CAISESGSGEKLFF. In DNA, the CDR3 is TGTGCCATCAGTGAGTCAGGGAGTGGCGAAAAACTGTTTTTT.

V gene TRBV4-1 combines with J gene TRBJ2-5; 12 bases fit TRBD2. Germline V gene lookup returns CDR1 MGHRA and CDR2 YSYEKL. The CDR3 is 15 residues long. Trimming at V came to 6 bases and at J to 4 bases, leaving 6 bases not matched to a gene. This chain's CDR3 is CASRLVGLAGETQYF. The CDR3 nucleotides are TGCGCCAGCAGACTTGTGGGACTAGCGGGAGAGACCCAGTACTTC.

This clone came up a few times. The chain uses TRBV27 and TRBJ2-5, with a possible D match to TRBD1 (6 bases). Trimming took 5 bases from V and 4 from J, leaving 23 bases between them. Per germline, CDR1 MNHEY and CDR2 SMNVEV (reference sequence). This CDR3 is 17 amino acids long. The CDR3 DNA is TGTGCCAGCAGTCGATTTGGCCAGACAGGTAGAGGAGAGACCCAGTACTTC. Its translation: CASSRFGQTGRGETQYF.

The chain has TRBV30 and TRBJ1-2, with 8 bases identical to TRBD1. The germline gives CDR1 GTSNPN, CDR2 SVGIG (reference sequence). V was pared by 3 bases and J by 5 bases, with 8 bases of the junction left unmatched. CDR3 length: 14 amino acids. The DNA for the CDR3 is TGTGCCTGGAGCCCGGACAGGGCCAGGTATGGCTACACCTTC. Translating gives CAWSPDRARYGYTF.

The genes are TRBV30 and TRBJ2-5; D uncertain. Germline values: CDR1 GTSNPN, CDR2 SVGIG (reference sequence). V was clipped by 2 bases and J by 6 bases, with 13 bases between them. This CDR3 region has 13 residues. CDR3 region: CAWSTRPEKTQYF. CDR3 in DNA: TGTGCCTGGAGTACTCGGCCCGAAAAGACCCAGTACTTC.

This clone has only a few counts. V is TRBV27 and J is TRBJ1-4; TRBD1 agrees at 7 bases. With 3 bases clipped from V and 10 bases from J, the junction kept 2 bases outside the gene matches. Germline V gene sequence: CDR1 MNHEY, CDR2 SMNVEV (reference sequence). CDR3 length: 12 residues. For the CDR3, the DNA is TGTGCCAGCAGTTTCAACAGGGGAAAACTGTTTTTT. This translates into CASSFNRGKLFF.

The CDR3 DNA sequence: TGTGCCAGCTCACCGAAACCGATGGGGGGAAGCTCCTACGAGCAGTACTTC. Translation: CASSPKPMGGSSYEQYF. V and J are TRBV18 and TRBJ2-7; the D gene is possibly TRBD2 (6 bases). V was clipped by 3 bases and J by 0 bases, with 18 bases between them. The CDR3 runs 17 residues. Germline V gene data show CDR1 as KGHSH and CDR2 as LQKENI.

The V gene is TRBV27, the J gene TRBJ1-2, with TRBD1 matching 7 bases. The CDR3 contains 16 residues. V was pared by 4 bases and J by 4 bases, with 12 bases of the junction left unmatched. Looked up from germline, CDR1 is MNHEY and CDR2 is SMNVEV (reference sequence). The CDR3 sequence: CASSSYRDSPSYGYTF. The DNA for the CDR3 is TGTGCCAGCAGTTCATATCGGGACAGCCCATCCTATGGCTACACCTTC.

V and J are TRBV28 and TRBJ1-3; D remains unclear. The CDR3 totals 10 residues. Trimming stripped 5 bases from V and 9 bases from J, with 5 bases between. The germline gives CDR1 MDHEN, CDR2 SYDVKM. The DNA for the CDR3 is TGTGCCAGCAGTCGAGGCACCATATATTTT. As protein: CASSRGTIYF.

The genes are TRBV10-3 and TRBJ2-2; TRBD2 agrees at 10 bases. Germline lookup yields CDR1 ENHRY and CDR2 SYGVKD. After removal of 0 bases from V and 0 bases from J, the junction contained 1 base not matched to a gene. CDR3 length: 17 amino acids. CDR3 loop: CAISESSGRANTGELFF. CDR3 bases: TGTGCCATCAGTGAGTCGAGCGGGAGGGCGAACACCGGGGAGCTGTTTTTT.

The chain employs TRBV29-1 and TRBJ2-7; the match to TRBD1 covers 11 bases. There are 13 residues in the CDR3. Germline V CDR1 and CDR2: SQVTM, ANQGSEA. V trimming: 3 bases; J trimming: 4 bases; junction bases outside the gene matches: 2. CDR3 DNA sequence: TGCAGCGTTGACGGGACAGGGGGTTACGAGCAGTACTTC. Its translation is CSVDGTGGYEQYF.

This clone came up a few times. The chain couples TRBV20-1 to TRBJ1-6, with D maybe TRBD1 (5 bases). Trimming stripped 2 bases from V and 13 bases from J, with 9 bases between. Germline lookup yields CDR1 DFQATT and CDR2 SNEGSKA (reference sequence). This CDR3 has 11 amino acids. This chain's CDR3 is CSARLTGPLHF. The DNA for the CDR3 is TGCAGTGCTAGACTAACAGGTCCCCTCCACTTT.

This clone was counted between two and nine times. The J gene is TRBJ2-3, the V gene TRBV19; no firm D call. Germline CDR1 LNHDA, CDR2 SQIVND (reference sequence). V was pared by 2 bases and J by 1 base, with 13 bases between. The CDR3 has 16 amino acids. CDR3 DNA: TGTGCCAGTAGTATACGGAGCGTGTCAGGCACAGATACGCAGTATTTT. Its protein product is CASSIRSVSGTDTQYF.

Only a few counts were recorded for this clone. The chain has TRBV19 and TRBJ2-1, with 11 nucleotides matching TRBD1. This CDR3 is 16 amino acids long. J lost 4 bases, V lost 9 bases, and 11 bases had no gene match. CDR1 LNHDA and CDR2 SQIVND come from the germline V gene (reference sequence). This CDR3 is CASTALRDRGYNEQFF. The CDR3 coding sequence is TGTGCCAGCACAGCCCTCCGGGACAGGGGGTACAATGAGCAGTTCTTC.

CDR3 DNA: TGTGCCTGGAGGCTGGGTAAGGGGGTCACTGAAGCTTTCTTT. This translates into CAWRLGKGVTEAFF. The gene calls are TRBV30 and TRBJ1-1; maybe TRBD1 (6 bases). Trimming removed 3 bases at V and 4 bases at J, with 15 bases between. Per the germline V gene, CDR1 is GTSNPN and CDR2 is SVGIG (reference sequence). The CDR3 spans 14 residues.

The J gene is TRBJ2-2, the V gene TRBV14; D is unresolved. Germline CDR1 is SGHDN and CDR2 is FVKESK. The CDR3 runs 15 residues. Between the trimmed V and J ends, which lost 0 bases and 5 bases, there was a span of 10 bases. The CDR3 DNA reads TGTGCCAGCAGCCAAGAATACGCCGGGACCGGGGAGCTGTTTTTT. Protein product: CASSQEYAGTGELFF. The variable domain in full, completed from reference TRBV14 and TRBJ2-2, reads EAGVTQFPSHSVIEKGQTVTLRCDPISGHDNLYWYRRVMGKEIKFLLHFVKESKQDESGMPNNRFLAERTGGTYSTLKVQPAELEDSGVYFCASSQEYAGTGELFFGEGSRLTVL.

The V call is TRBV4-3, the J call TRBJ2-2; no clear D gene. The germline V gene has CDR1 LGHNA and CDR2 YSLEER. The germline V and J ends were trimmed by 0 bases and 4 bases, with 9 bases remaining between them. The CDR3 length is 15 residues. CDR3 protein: CASSQDGLLTGELFF. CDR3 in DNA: TGCGCCAGCAGCCAAGACGGCCTTCTCACCGGGGAGCTGTTTTTT.

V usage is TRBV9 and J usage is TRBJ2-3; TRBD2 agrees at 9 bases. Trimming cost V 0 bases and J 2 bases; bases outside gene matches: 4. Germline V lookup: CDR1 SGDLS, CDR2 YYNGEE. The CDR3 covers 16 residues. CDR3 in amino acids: CASSVVAGGVTDTQYF. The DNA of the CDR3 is TGTGCCAGCAGCGTAGTCGCGGGAGGGGTCACAGATACGCAGTATTTT.

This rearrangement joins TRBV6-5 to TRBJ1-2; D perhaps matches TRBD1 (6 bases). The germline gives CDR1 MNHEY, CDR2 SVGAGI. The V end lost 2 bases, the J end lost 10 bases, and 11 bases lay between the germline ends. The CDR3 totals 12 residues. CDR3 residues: CASSYVGGFYTF. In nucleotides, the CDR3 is TGTGCCAGCAGTTACGTTGGGGGCTTCTACACCTTC.

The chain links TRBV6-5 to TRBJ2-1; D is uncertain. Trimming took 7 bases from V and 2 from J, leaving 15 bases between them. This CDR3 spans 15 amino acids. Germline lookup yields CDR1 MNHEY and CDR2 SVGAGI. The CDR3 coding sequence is TGTGCCAGCAAGATGGTTGGGAAGGCCTACAATGAGCAGTTCTTC. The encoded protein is CASKMVGKAYNEQFF.

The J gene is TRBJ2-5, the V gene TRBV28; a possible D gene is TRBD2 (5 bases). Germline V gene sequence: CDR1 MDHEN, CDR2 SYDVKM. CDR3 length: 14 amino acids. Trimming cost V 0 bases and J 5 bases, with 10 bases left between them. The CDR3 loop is CASSLWGREETQYF. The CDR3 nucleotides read TGTGCCAGCAGTTTATGGGGTAGGGAGGAGACCCAGTACTTC.

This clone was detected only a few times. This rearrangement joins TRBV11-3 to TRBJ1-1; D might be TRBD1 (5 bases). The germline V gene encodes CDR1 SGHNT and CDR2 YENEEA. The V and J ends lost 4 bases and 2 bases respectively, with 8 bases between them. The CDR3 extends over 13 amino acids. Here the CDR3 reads CASSSQGNTEAFF. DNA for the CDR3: TGTGCCAGCAGCTCCCAGGGAAACACTGAAGCTTTCTTT.

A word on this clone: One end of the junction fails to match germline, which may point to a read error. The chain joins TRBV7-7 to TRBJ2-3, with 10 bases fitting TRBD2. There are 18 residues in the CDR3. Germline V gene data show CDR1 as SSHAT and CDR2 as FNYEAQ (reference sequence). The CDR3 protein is CASSLGPSGGPSTDTQYF. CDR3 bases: TGTGCTAGCAGCTTAGGCCCTAGCGGGGGCCCTAGCACAGATACGCAGTATTTT.

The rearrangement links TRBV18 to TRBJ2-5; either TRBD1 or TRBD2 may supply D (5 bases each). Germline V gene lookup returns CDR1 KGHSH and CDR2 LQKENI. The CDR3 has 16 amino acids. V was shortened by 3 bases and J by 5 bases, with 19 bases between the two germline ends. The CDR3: CASSPTYGDLGETQYF. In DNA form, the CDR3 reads TGTGCCAGCTCACCCACATACGGGGACCTTGGGGAGACCCAGTACTTC.

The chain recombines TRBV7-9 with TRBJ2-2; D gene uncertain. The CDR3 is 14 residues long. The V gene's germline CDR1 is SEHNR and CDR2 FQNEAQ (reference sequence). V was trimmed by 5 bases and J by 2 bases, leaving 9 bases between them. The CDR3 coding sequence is TGTGCCAGCAGCCTCCGACAAAACACCGGGGAGCTGTTTTTT. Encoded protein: CASSLRQNTGELFF.